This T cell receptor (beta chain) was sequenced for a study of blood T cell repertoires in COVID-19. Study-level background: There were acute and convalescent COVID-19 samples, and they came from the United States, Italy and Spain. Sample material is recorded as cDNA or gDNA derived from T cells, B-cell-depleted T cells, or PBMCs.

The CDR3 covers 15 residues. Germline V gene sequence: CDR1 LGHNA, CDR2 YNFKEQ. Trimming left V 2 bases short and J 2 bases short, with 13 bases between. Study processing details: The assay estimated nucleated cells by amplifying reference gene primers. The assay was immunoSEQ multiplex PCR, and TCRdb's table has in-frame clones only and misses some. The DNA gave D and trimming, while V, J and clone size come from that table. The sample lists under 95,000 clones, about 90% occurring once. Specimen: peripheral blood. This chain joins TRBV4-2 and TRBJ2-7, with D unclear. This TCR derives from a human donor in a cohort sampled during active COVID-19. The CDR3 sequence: CASSQFATKAYEQYF. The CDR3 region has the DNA TGTGCCAGCAGCCAATTTGCGACAAAAGCCTACGAGCAGTACTTC.